This T cell receptor (beta chain) was profiled in a study of blood T cell repertoires in COVID-19 (TCRdb year 2020). General notes on the study: Samples covering the acute and convalescent phases of COVID-19 were provided by collaborators in the United States, Italy and Spain. The material from the prospective study consisted of cDNA or gDNA derived from T cells, B-cell-depleted T cells, or PBMCs. Subjects who had been exposed to COVID-19, were actively infected with it, or had recovered from it provided the deeply sampled blood TCRbeta repertoires that made up the dataset. The repertoires were made available in a free public database intended to serve as a resource for research on the immune response to SARS-CoV-2. Samples were obtained from the ongoing ImmuneRACE study (first 160 participants) and from 1,254 subjects provided by 6 global collaborators. The sample metadata nearly always contained a de-identified subject ID, COVID-19 status, age in years and sex. Where available, HLA class I and class II types were obtained from metadata supplied by the sample provider rather than from assay-based typing.

At the junction V is shortened by 6 bases and J by 9 bases, with 15 bases in between. From cysteine to phenylalanine, the CDR3 is 13 amino acids long. The retained sequence is limited to the CDR3, 39 bases, with the frame set at the first base. This clone was counted a single time. Its target antigen remains unknown. Base-call qualities are not available, and no considerably larger clone is one nucleotide away. TCRbeta CDR3 regions were amplified from genomic DNA by means of the immunoSEQ Assay, a bias-controlled multiplex PCR. The authors' analysis ran thus. Within the assay, amplification of reference gene primers was used to estimate how many nucleated cells each sample contained. To quantify the absolute abundance of each unique TCRbeta CDR3 rearrangement, sequence reads were collapsed and filtered. For each sample, productive Simpson clonality was calculated by taking the square root of Simpson's diversity index across productive rearrangements. In TCRdb, the immuneACCESS table is reduced to in-frame sequences with V and J assigned. These tables do not hold every clone; where another copy was compared, an unresolved V gene accounts for under half, and the others remain unexplained. Clone size and the V and J calls come from that table; the DNA yielded D and trimming. Here the sample has 360,000 or so clones; around nine tenths occur a single time. The ten largest clonotypes hold 1% of the sample.

In the prospective study, participants were about 18 to 100 years old, resided in about two dozen geographic areas of the United States, and were enrolled through a virtual design. Cohort assignment in the prospective study relied on participant-reported clinical history from a screening survey and a study questionnaire. Exposed participants had been in contact with someone with a PCR-confirmed or clinician-diagnosed COVID-19 case within 2 weeks of study entry. Mobile phlebotomists in the prospective study collected whole blood, serum and a nasopharyngeal or oropharyngeal swab from every participant. Prospective study participants could optionally give additional blood draws and questionnaires over a 2-month period. Blood samples from the prospective study were shipped frozen or at room temperature prior to DNA extraction. The paper as a whole reports these results and caveats: How much clinical and demographic metadata was included differed by source and by participant, and the metadata was provided uncurated.

Material: PBMCs or T cells enriched from blood (not recorded which). The clonotype originates from a woman younger than 45 who had been exposed to COVID-19. The sequence links TRBV12-3 or TRBV12-4 to TRBJ2-4; the D gene is perhaps TRBD2, on 8 matching bases. This receptor carries the CDR3 CASRGQAGGIQYF. The base sequence is TGTGCCAGCAGAGGACAGGCGGGGGGCATTCAGTACTTC.